These T cell receptor beta chains were read from a single sample in a study of cytomegalovirus exposure and HLA in healthy donors. The table came from immunoSEQ multiplex PCR; TCRdb's copy has only in-frame clones and leaves some out. The sample yields some 150,000 clones, over 60% seen once. Sequencing was performed on PBMCs. The receptors originated from a woman in her twenties or thirties in good health and CMV-seropositive. CDR3s include the opening cysteine and the closing phenylalanine or tryptophan. A D gene is named only where the DNA matches it firmly. Rows may omit the clone size; those that give it use once, few, many or a size class.

D gene	clone size	V gene	J gene	CDR3 protein	CDR3 DNA
-	-	TRBV28	TRBJ1-6	CASSPHFNRQDAPLHF	TGTGCCAGCAGCCCCCACTTCAATCGACAGGACGCACCCCTCCACTTT
TRBD1	-	TRBV7-9	TRBJ2-5	CASSLFGGTGIQETQYF	TGTGCCAGCAGCTTGTTTGGGGGGACAGGCATCCAAGAGACCCAGTACTTC
-	few	TRBV10-2	TRBJ1-2	CASSEQTVPAVYGYTF	TGCGCCAGCAGTGAGCAGACAGTTCCCGCAGTTTATGGCTACACCTTC
-	few	TRBV1	TRBJ1-5	CTSSLNRLGQGSNQPQHF	TGCACCAGCAGCCTAAACAGATTGGGACAGGGAAGCAATCAGCCCCAGCATTTT
TRBD1	-	TRBV6-5	TRBJ1-1	CASSRGANEAFF	TGTGCCAGCTCCAGGGGGGCCAATGAAGCTTTCTTT
TRBD1	-	TRBV19	TRBJ1-5	CASRLDRGSNQPQHF	TGTGCCAGTAGGTTGGACAGGGGAAGCAATCAGCCCCAGCATTTT
TRBD1	-	TRBV5-1	TRBJ1-4	CASREGTGDEKLFF	TGCGCCAGCAGGGAGGGGACAGGGGATGAAAAACTGTTTTTT
TRBD2	-	TRBV4-2	TRBJ2-7	CASSPGLADYEQYF	TGTGCCAGCAGCCCAGGCCTAGCGGATTACGAGCAGTACTTC
TRBD1	-	TRBV4-1	TRBJ2-2	CASSQGTGGTGELFF	TGCGCCAGCAGCCAGGGGACAGGGGGCACCGGGGAGCTGTTTTTT
TRBD1	-	TRBV18	TRBJ2-3	CASSPGTGGADTQYF	TGTGCCAGCTCACCCGGGACAGGGGGCGCAGATACGCAGTATTTT
-	-	TRBV6-6	TRBJ2-3	CASSYSGGTDTQYF	TGTGCCAGCAGTTACTCGGGAGGCACAGATACGCAGTATTTT
-	many	TRBV13	TRBJ1-1	CASSLWSVNTEAFF	TGTGCCAGCAGCTTATGGTCGGTGAACACTGAAGCTTTCTTT
TRBD1	few	TRBV9	TRBJ1-1	CASSVVGQAPGDTEAFF	TGTGCCAGCAGCGTAGTAGGACAGGCCCCCGGGGACACTGAAGCTTTCTTT
-	-	TRBV7-9	TRBJ2-2	CASSFYPGELFF	TGTGCCAGCAGCTTTTATCCCGGGGAGCTGTTTTTT
TRBD1	-	TRBV19	TRBJ2-3	CASSWDSRTDTQYF	TGTGCCAGTAGTTGGGACAGCCGCACAGATACGCAGTATTTT
-	-	TRBV7-2	TRBJ1-1	CASSLGTTRGAGDKF	TGTGCCAGCAGCTTAGGCACCACCCGGGGAGCCGGGGATAAGTTT
-	-	TRBV6-1	TRBJ2-7	CASSSRQAASSEQYF	TGTGCCAGCAGTTCCCGACAAGCCGCCTCGTCGGAGCAGTACTTC
TRBD1	few	TRBV5-3	TRBJ2-5	CARVRDRGLQETQYF	TGTGCCAGGGTCCGGGACAGGGGGCTTCAAGAGACCCAGTACTTC
-	-	TRBV6-1	TRBJ1-3	CASSEAVAGSPSGNTIYF	TGTGCCAGCAGTGAAGCGGTCGCCGGGTCTCCAAGTGGAAACACCATATATTTT
TRBD1	-	TRBV7-8	TRBJ1-2	CASSLASDRGFPLWGYTF	TGTGCCAGCAGCTTAGCTTCAGACAGGGGCTTCCCTCTATGGGGCTACACCTTC
-	few	TRBV6-1	TRBJ1-1	CASSEGWATEAFF	TGTGCCAGCAGTGAAGGCTGGGCCACTGAAGCTTTCTTT
-	-	TRBV5-5	TRBJ1-4	CASTGMKGEKLFF	TGTGCCAGCACAGGGATGAAGGGCGAAAAACTGTTTTTT
-	-	TRBV7-8	TRBJ2-7	CASSSQAGAGYEQYF	TGTGCCAGCAGCTCCCAGGCGGGGGCAGGGTACGAGCAGTACTTC
-	-	TRBV2	TRBJ2-5	CASSAGETQYF	TGTGCCAGCAGTGCCGGAGAGACCCAGTACTTC
-	-	TRBV5-5	TRBJ2-7	CASSLRTVEQYF	TGTGCCAGCAGCTTGAGGACAGTCGAGCAGTACTTC
-	-	TRBV18	TRBJ1-2	CASSPTAHGYTF	TGTGCCAGCTCACCGACAGCCCATGGCTACACCTTC
TRBD2	-	TRBV5-1	TRBJ2-5	CASSSAGGIREQYF	TGCGCCAGCAGCTCAGCGGGAGGGATACGGGAGCAGTACTTC
TRBD1	-	TRBV10-3	TRBJ1-2	CATLLGQGASYGYTF	TGTGCCACTCTCTTAGGCCAGGGGGCATCATATGGCTACACCTTC
-	-	TRBV6-4	TRBJ1-5	CASSDPGVNSNQPQHF	TGTGCCAGCAGTGACCCAGGGGTTAACAGCAATCAGCCCCAGCATTTT
TRBD2	once	TRBV6-5	TRBJ2-3	CASCSGGVNTQYF	TGTGCCAGCTGTAGCGGGGGAGTGAATACGCAGTATTTT
-	-	TRBV5-1	TRBJ2-2	CASSSGQNPNTGELFF	TGCGCCAGCAGCTCCGGACAGAACCCCAACACCGGGGAGCTGTTTTTT
-	-	TRBV21-1	TRBJ1-1	CASTIFQAPGGTEAFF	TGTGCCAGCACGATTTTTCAAGCCCCGGGGGGAACTGAAGCTTTCTTT
TRBD1	-	TRBV10-3	TRBJ1-2	CAIMGQGLYGYTF	TGTGCCATCATGGGACAGGGATTGTATGGCTACACCTTC
-	-	TRBV28	TRBJ2-3	CASSRHGDTQYF	TGTGCCAGCAGCCGACACGGAGATACGCAGTATTTT
-	once	TRBV27	TRBJ2-7	CASTDRFYEQYF	TGTGCCAGCACGGACAGATTCTACGAGCAGTACTTC
TRBD2	-	TRBV27	TRBJ2-2	CASTPTSGGLGGELFF	TGTGCCAGCACTCCTACTAGCGGGGGGTTGGGCGGGGAGCTGTTTTTT
-	few	TRBV7-9	TRBJ2-7	CASSSSRGDYEQYF	TGTGCCAGCAGCTCCTCGCGCGGGGACTACGAGCAGTACTTC
TRBD1	-	TRBV5-1	TRBJ2-7	CASSPTRTGAPDEQYF	TGCGCCAGCAGCCCGACGAGGACAGGTGCTCCCGACGAGCAGTACTTC
-	few	TRBV5-1	TRBJ1-1	CASSLYGDTEAFF	TGCGCCAGCAGCTTGTACGGAGACACTGAAGCTTTCTTT
-	few	TRBV7-2	TRBJ1-5	CASSLVGASNQPQHF	TGTGCCAGCAGCTTAGTAGGGGCCAGCAATCAGCCCCAGCATTTT
-	-	TRBV6-1	TRBJ1-2	CASSDRSGGYTF	TGTGCCAGCAGTGACCGATCCGGGGGCTACACCTTC
-	-	TRBV5-1	TRBJ2-7	CASSNGTNPTYEQYF	TGCGCCAGCAGCAACGGGACAAACCCCACCTACGAGCAGTACTTC
-	once	TRBV18	TRBJ2-7	CASSPRTESYEQYF	TGTGCCAGCTCACCGCGGACAGAGTCCTACGAGCAGTACTTC
TRBD2	-	TRBV2	TRBJ2-1	CASTESPWRERYNEQFF	TGTGCCAGCACCGAATCTCCTTGGCGGGAGCGCTACAATGAGCAGTTCTTC
-	-	TRBV5-1	TRBJ1-4	CASSLVPYNEKLFF	TGCGCCAGCAGCTTGGTTCCGTATAATGAAAAACTGTTTTTT
-	-	TRBV7-9	TRBJ1-1	CASSPGASGGEAFF	TGTGCCAGCAGTCCAGGGGCGTCGGGGGGTGAAGCTTTCTTT
-	-	TRBV28	TRBJ1-2	CASTKTGLYYGYTF	TGTGCCAGCACCAAAACAGGGCTATACTATGGCTACACCTTC
TRBD1	few	TRBV5-1	TRBJ2-1	CASGDRGPFNEQFF	TGCGCCAGCGGCGACAGGGGGCCCTTCAATGAGCAGTTCTTC
TRBD1	few	TRBV18	TRBJ1-2	CASSQDRGPYGYTF	TGTGCCAGCTCACAAGACAGGGGGCCCTATGGCTACACCTTC
-	-	TRBV15	TRBJ1-3	CATSRGGRGGNGNTIYF	TGTGCCACCAGCAGAGGGGGTCGTGGGGGCAATGGAAACACCATATATTTT
TRBD1	-	TRBV5-4	TRBJ2-5	CASSLGGQGAGTQYF	TGTGCCAGCAGCTTGGGAGGACAGGGGGCTGGAACCCAGTACTTC
-	-	TRBV19	TRBJ1-2	CASSIGVFGYGYTF	TGTGCCAGTAGTATCGGAGTATTTGGCTATGGCTACACCTTC
-	-	TRBV28	TRBJ1-5	CAGSEQGLSNQPQHF	TGTGCCGGGTCAGAACAGGGTCTTAGCAATCAGCCCCAGCATTTT
TRBD2	-	TRBV7-9	TRBJ2-5	CASSSAASGASETQYF	TGTGCCAGCAGCTCCGCCGCTAGCGGGGCCAGTGAGACCCAGTACTTC
-	-	TRBV9	TRBJ2-2	CASSVNGIRTGELFF	TGTGCCAGCAGCGTAAACGGGATACGGACCGGGGAGCTGTTTTTT
TRBD1	few	TRBV2	TRBJ1-4	CASRETGGRGEKLFF	TGTGCCAGCAGGGAGACAGGGGGGAGGGGTGAAAAACTGTTTTTT
-	-	TRBV2	TRBJ1-4	CASILGPGRRSEKLFF	-
TRBD1	-	TRBV7-2	TRBJ2-5	CASSLLGGSETQYF	TGTGCCAGCAGCTTACTAGGGGGCTCCGAGACCCAGTACTTC
-	-	TRBV7-2	TRBJ2-7	CASSLAPGASYEQYF	TGTGCCAGCAGCTTAGCGCCGGGTGCGTCCTACGAGCAGTACTTC
TRBD1	-	TRBV5-1	TRBJ1-2	CASSLGTGLFGYTF	TGCGCCAGCAGCCTTGGGACAGGGTTGTTTGGCTACACCTTC